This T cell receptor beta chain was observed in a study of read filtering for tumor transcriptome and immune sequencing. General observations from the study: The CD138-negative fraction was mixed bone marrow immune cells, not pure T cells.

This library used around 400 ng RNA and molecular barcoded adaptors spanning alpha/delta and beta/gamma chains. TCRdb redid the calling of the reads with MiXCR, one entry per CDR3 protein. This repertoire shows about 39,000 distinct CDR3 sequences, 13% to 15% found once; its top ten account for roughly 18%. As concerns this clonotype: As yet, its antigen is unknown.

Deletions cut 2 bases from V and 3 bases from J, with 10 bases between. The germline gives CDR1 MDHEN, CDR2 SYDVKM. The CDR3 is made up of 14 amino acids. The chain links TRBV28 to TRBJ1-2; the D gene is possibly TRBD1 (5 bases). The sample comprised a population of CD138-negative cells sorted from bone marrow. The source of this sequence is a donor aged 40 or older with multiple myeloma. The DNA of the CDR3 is TGTGCCAGCAGTTTACGGCAGGGAGACTATGGCTACACCTTC. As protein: CASSLRQGDYGYTF.